This T cell receptor beta chain was identified in a study of T cell changes during pregnancy in multiple sclerosis. This table comes from immunoSEQ multiplex PCR, and its TCRdb copy is limited to in-frame clones, with some not included. The sample holds 76,000 or so clones; over 85% are singletons and the top ten take 0.75%. Sequences were derived from peripheral blood, sampled in the second trimester of pregnancy. The sequence was obtained from a female donor in good health, enrolled as a control in a pregnancy study.

CDR3 in amino acids: CASSEYGGAEAFF. The CDR3 nucleotides are TGTGCCAGCAGTGAATACGGGGGGGCTGAAGCTTTCTTT. This sequence joins TRBV25-1 and TRBJ1-1, with TRBD1 as a possible D gene (5 bases). This CDR3 comprises 13 residues. Trimming pared 0 bases from V and 6 bases from J, leaving 8 bases between. Looked up from germline, CDR1 is MGHDK and CDR2 is SYGVNS.